The clone carrying this TCR beta chain was observed at least ten times. These data are taken from a study of blood T cell repertoires in COVID-19. All enrollees were about 18 to 89 years old and from 25 or so US areas. This CDR3 has 14 amino acids. Trimming cost V 10 bases and J 3 bases, with 16 bases left between them. Germline assignment: CDR1 SGHNT and CDR2 YYREEE (reference sequence). TCRdb's table, derived via immunoSEQ multiplex PCR, lists solely in-frame clones and lacks some. The table shows over 250,000 clones, with around 92% occurring only once. The clonotype was recovered from a woman aged 55-69 years who had recovered from COVID-19. The V call is TRBV5-4, the J call TRBJ1-4, with D perhaps matching TRBD1 (5 bases). The specimen sequenced was PBMCs or T cells enriched from blood (not recorded which). The DNA for the CDR3 is TGTGCCTCAGGTGGCGGGGGAGCTAATGAAAAACTGTTTTTT. This sequence encodes CASGGGGANEKLFF.